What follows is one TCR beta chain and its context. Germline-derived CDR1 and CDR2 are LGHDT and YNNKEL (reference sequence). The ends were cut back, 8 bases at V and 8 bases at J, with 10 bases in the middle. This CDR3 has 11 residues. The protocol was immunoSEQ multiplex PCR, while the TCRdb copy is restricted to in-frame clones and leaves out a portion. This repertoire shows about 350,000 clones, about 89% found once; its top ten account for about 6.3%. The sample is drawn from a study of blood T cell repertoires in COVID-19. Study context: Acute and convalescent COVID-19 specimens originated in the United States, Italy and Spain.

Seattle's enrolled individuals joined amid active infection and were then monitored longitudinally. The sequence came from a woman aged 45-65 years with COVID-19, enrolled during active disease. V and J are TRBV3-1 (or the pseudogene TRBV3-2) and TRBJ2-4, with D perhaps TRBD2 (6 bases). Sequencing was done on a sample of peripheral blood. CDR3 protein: CASRGGDIQYF. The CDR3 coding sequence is TGTGCCAGCCGGGGAGGCGACATTCAGTACTTC.